A selection of T cell receptor beta chains follows, all from one sample in a study of shared clonotypes between healthy human individuals. Some clones are missing from TCRdb's copy, which holds only in-frame ones; the method was immunoSEQ multiplex PCR. This sample has approximately 600,000 clones, with 90% to 95% found just once. The sequencing sample was made of naive CD8+ T cells sorted from blood. The receptors were gathered from a woman aged 30 to 39 in good health. The CDR3 runs from the conserved cysteine through the conserved F or W. D genes are given only for firm matches. The size field is filled for only some rows; it gives once, few, many or a size class.

j_gene,v_gene,abundance,d_gene,CDR3aa,CDR3nt
TRBJ2-7,TRBV13,once,TRBD1,CASSKGGDSPFFYEQYF,TGTGCCAGCAGTAAAGGGGGCGACAGCCCCTTTTTCTACGAGCAGTACTTC
TRBJ2-7,TRBV2,NA,TRBD1,CASTAGGSGEQYF,TGTGCCAGCACGGCAGGGGGTTCTGGAGAGCAGTACTTC
TRBJ2-3,TRBV9,NA,TRBD2,CASSVETGGPTDTQYF,TGTGCCAGCAGCGTAGAAACGGGAGGGCCCACAGATACGCAGTATTTT
TRBJ2-7,TRBV2,NA,NA,CASEMYEQYF,TGTGCCAGCGAGATGTACGAGCAGTACTTC
TRBJ1-2,TRBV15,NA,NA,CATARLPTGGYTF,TGTGCCACCGCGAGACTCCCAACCGGGGGCTACACCTTC
TRBJ2-7,TRBV5-6,NA,TRBD2,CASSLGNPLAGLYEQYF,TGTGCCAGCAGCTTGGGTAATCCGCTAGCGGGTCTCTACGAGCAGTACTTC
TRBJ2-6,TRBV7-2,NA,NA,CASPGARIDSGANVLTF,TGTGCCAGCCCCGGGGCCCGCATAGACTCTGGGGCCAACGTCCTGACTTTC
TRBJ2-7,TRBV7-9,NA,NA,CASSARDFTLAYEQYF,TGTGCCAGCAGCGCCAGGGACTTCACTTTAGCCTACGAGCAGTACTTC
TRBJ1-1,TRBV19,NA,NA,CASSMLATGLNTEAFF,TGTGCCAGTAGTATGTTGGCGACAGGACTGAACACTGAAGCTTTCTTT
TRBJ1-2,TRBV7-9,once,NA,CASSLGPDAGRANYGYTF,TGTGCCAGCAGCTTAGGGCCCGACGCCGGGAGAGCTAACTATGGCTACACCTTC
TRBJ1-5,TRBV29-1,NA,NA,CSVAGTPNSNQPQHF,TGCAGCGTGGCCGGGACACCCAATAGCAATCAGCCCCAGCATTTT
TRBJ1-5,TRBV6-5,NA,NA,CASSPWGDSNQPQHF,TGTGCCAGCTCCCCCTGGGGAGATAGCAATCAGCCCCAGCATTTT
TRBJ2-7,TRBV11-2,NA,NA,CASSLETGLPFFYEQYF,TGTGCCAGCAGCTTAGAGACAGGACTACCCTTCTTTTACGAGCAGTACTTC
TRBJ2-7,TRBV5-8,NA,TRBD1,CASSFPVRQGTYEQYF,TGTGCCAGCAGCTTTCCTGTACGACAGGGAACCTACGAGCAGTACTTC
TRBJ2-1,TRBV4-2,NA,TRBD2,CASSQEGGSSYNEQFF,TGTGCCAGCAGCCAAGAGGGCGGGAGTAGCTACAATGAGCAGTTCTTC
TRBJ2-7,TRBV27,NA,TRBD1,CASRIGTGKAYEQYF,TGTGCCAGCAGGATCGGGACAGGGAAAGCCTACGAGCAGTACTTC
TRBJ2-7,TRBV16,NA,TRBD1,CASSQTRTGSNEQYF,TGTGCCAGCAGCCAAACTAGGACAGGGTCTAACGAGCAGTACTTC
TRBJ2-5,TRBV13,NA,TRBD2,CASSPHQTSGAPGTQYF,TGTGCCAGCAGCCCTCATCAAACTAGCGGGGCCCCGGGGACCCAGTACTTC
TRBJ2-5,TRBV5-6,NA,NA,CASSLVTGQETQYF,TGTGCCAGCAGCTTGGTCACAGGGCAAGAGACCCAGTACTTC
TRBJ1-4,TRBV30,NA,NA,CAWSVLTATNEKLFF,TGTGCCTGGAGTGTACTTACTGCAACTAATGAAAAACTGTTTTTT
TRBJ1-6,TRBV5-6,NA,NA,CASSFGEDSPLHF,TGTGCCAGCAGCTTTGGGGAAGATTCACCCCTCCACTTT
TRBJ1-4,TRBV7-9,NA,NA,CASIEGSAGNEKLFF,TGTGCCAGCATTGAAGGGTCCGCGGGTAATGAAAAACTGTTTTTT
TRBJ1-2,TRBV2,NA,NA,CASREPRNGYTF,TGTGCCAGCAGAGAGCCACGTAATGGCTACACCTTC
TRBJ1-2,TRBV9,NA,NA,CASSANGEAGYTF,TGTGCCAGCAGCGCAAACGGGGAGGCTGGCTACACCTTC
TRBJ2-7,TRBV4-1,NA,NA,CASSHRLAYEQYF,TGCGCCAGCAGCCACCGACTAGCCTACGAGCAGTACTTC
TRBJ2-6,TRBV11-2,NA,NA,CASTPNHPAQISGTNVLTF,TGTGCCAGCACCCCGAACCACCCGGCGCAGATCTCTGGGACCAACGTCCTGACTTTC
TRBJ1-5,TRBV27,NA,NA,CASSVGPGANQPQHF,TGTGCCAGCAGTGTCGGACCGGGAGCAAATCAGCCCCAGCATTTT
TRBJ2-7,TRBV6-1,NA,TRBD2,CASSEGLAGGSYEQYF,TGTGCCAGCAGTGAAGGACTAGCGGGAGGGAGCTACGAGCAGTACTTC
TRBJ1-5,TRBV28,NA,NA,CASSKGVYIMNLQPQHF,TGTGCCAGCAGCAAGGGCGTCTATATCATGAATTTGCAGCCCCAGCATTTT
TRBJ2-7,TRBV2,NA,NA,CASSDLPDRETYEQYF,TGTGCCAGCAGTGACCTCCCGGACAGAGAAACGTACGAGCAGTACTTC
TRBJ1-4,TRBV4-1,NA,NA,CASSQDLEEKLFF,TGCGCCAGCAGCCAAGATCTTGAGGAAAAACTGTTTTTT
TRBJ2-3,TRBV30,NA,NA,CAWTFGGLGTDTQYF,TGTGCCTGGACCTTCGGGGGGCTCGGCACAGATACGCAGTATTTT
TRBJ2-3,TRBV30,NA,NA,CAWSGGSTDTQYF,TGTGCCTGGAGTGGGGGCAGCACAGATACGCAGTATTTT
TRBJ2-7,TRBV4-1,NA,NA,CASSQEKGYEQYF,TGCGCCAGCAGCCAAGAAAAGGGTTACGAGCAGTACTTC
TRBJ2-5,TRBV15,NA,NA,CATSDYQGTQYF,TGTGCCACCAGCGATTACCAAGGGACCCAGTACTTC
TRBJ1-2,TRBV4-1,NA,NA,CASSQDPWTNYGYTF,TGCGCCAGCAGCCAAGACCCTTGGACAAACTATGGCTACACCTTC
TRBJ2-7,TRBV7-9,once,TRBD2,CASSLAPAGGSYEQYF,TGTGCCAGCAGCTTGGCTCCGGCGGGAGGCTCCTACGAGCAGTACTTC
TRBJ2-7,TRBV7-9,NA,NA,CASSLSGPYEQYF,TGTGCCAGCAGCTTAAGCGGCCCCTACGAGCAGTACTTC
TRBJ1-1,TRBV27,once,TRBD1,CASSLGQGAKGAFF,TGTGCCAGCAGTTTAGGGCAGGGGGCGAAAGGAGCTTTCTTT
TRBJ2-7,TRBV11-2,NA,NA,CASSPGLGYEQYF,TGTGCCAGCAGCCCCGGGTTGGGTTACGAGCAGTACTTC
TRBJ2-7,TRBV5-4,NA,NA,CASSLAGIGFLGEQYF,TGTGCCAGCAGCTTGGCCGGGATCGGGTTTCTAGGAGAGCAGTACTTC
TRBJ2-5,TRBV13,NA,NA,CASSLDREETQYF,TGTGCCAGCAGCTTAGACAGGGAAGAGACCCAGTACTTC
TRBJ2-1,TRBV7-9,NA,NA,CASSPGSNEQFF,TGTGCCAGCAGCCCAGGGAGCAATGAGCAGTTCTTC
TRBJ2-7,TRBV29-1,NA,TRBD1,CSVEETGQPYEQYF,TGCAGCGTTGAGGAGACAGGGCAGCCCTACGAGCAGTACTTC
TRBJ2-1,TRBV5-6,NA,NA,CASSQEGRQFF,TGTGCCAGCAGCCAGGAGGGGCGACAGTTCTTC
TRBJ2-3,TRBV7-8,NA,TRBD2,CASSPLASGRRWDTQYF,TGTGCCAGCAGCCCACTGGCTAGCGGGAGGAGGTGGGATACGCAGTATTTT
TRBJ2-7,TRBV19,NA,TRBD1,CASSIGQGAYEQYF,TGTGCCAGTAGTATAGGACAGGGAGCCTACGAGCAGTACTTC
TRBJ2-2,TRBV27,NA,NA,CASSPLRGRYTGELFF,TGTGCCAGCAGCCCTTTGAGGGGCAGATACACCGGGGAGCTGTTTTTT
TRBJ2-3,TRBV4-2,once,NA,CASSQDFQSQYF,TGTGCCAGCAGCCAAGACTTCCAATCGCAGTATTTT
TRBJ1-4,TRBV7-9,NA,NA,CASSRGPAAANEKLFF,TGTGCCAGCAGCCGAGGACCCGCCGCGGCTAATGAAAAACTGTTTTTT
TRBJ1-2,TRBV5-4,NA,NA,CASSSDIGGYTF,TGTGCCAGCAGCTCCGATATCGGTGGCTACACCTTC
TRBJ2-2,TRBV11-2,NA,NA,CASSLHSGNTGELFF,TGTGCCAGCAGTCTCCACAGTGGGAACACCGGGGAGCTGTTTTTT
TRBJ2-7,TRBV5-1,once,NA,CASSGEVYEQYF,TGCGCCAGCAGCGGGGAGGTCTACGAGCAGTACTTC